This T cell receptor (beta chain) is from a study of blood T cell repertoires in COVID-19. Germline CDR1 reads MNHEY; CDR2 reads SVGEGT. This CDR3 region has 14 residues. Trimming left V 1 base short and J 5 bases short, with 9 bases between. Here immunoSEQ multiplex PCR was the method, and the copy in TCRdb shows in-frame clones only, minus some. The sample has 100,000 or so clones; less than 85% are singletons. The chain joins TRBV6-2 or TRBV6-3 to TRBJ2-1; D remains ambiguous. Sequences were obtained from peripheral blood. The TCR was taken from a man between 65 and 85 years old with active or convalescent COVID-19. The CDR3 bases are TGTGCCAGCAGTTACTTTAGTATAGACAATGAGCAGTTCTTC. It translates to CASSYFSIDNEQFF.